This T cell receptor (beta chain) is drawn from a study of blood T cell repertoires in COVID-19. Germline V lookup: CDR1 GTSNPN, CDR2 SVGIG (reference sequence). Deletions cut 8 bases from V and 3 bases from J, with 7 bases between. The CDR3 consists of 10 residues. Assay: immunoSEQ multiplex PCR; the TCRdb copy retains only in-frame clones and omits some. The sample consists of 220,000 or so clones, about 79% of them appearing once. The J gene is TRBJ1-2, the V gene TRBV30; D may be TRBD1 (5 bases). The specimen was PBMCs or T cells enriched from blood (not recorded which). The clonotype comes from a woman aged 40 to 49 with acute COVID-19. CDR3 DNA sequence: TGTGCCGGAGGGGACTATGGCTACACCTTC. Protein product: CAGGDYGYTF.